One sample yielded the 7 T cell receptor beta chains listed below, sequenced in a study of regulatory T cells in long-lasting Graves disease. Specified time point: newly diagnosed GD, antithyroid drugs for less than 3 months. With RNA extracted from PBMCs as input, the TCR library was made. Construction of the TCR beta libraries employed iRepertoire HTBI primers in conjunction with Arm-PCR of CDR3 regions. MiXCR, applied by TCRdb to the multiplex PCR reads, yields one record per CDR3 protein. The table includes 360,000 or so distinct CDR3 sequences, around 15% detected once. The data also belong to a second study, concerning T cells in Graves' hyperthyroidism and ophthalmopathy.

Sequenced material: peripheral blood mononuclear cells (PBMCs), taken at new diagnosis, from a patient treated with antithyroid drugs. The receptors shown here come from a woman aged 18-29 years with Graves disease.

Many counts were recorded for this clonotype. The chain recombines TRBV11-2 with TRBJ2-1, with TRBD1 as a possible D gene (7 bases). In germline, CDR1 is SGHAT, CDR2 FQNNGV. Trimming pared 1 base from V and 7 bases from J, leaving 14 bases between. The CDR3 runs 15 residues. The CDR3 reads CASSLGVRGRNEQFF. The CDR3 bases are TGTGCCAGCAGCTTAGGCGTCAGGGGGAGGAATGAGCAGTTCTTC.

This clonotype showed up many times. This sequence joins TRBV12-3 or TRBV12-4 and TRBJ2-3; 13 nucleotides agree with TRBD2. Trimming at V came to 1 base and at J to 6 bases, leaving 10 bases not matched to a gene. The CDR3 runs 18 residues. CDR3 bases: TGTGCCAGCAGTTTAGTTAGGACTAGCGGGAGCTGGGCGGATACGCAGTATTTT. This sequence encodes CASSLVRTSGSWADTQYF.

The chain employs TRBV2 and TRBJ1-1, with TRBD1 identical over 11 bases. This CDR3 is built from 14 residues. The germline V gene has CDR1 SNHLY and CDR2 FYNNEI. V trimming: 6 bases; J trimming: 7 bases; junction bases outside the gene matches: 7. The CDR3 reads CASSGGQGAIEAFF. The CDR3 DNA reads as TGTGCCAGCAGCGGCGGACAGGGGGCGATTGAAGCTTTCTTT. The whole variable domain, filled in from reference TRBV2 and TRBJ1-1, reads EPEVTQTPSHQVTQMGQEVILRCVPISNHLYFYWYRQILGQKVEFLVSFYNNEISEKSEIFDDQFSVERPDGSNFTLKIRSTKLEDSAMYFCASSGGQGAIEAFFGQGTRLTVV.

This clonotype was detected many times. The CDR3 loop reads CASSLRTSGGRDEQFF. CDR3 sequence (DNA): TGCGCCAGCAGCTTACGGACTAGCGGGGGTCGAGATGAGCAGTTCTTC. This chain joins TRBV5-1 and TRBJ2-1; 13 positions agree with TRBD2. The V and J ends lost 2 bases and 8 bases, in that order; junction bases with no gene match: 7. This CDR3 is 16 amino acids long. Germline V gives CDR1 SGHRS, CDR2 YFSETQ.

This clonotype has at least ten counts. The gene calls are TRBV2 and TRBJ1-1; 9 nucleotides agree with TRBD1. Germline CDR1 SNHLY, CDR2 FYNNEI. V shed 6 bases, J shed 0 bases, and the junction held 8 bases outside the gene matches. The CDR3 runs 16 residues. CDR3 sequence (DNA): TGTGCCAGCAGCCGATCACAGGGGGCGGTGAACACTGAAGCTTTCTTT. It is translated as CASSRSQGAVNTEAFF.

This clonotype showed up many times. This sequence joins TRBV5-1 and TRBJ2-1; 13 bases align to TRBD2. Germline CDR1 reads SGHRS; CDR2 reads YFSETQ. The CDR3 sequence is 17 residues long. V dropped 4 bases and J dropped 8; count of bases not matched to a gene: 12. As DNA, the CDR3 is TGCGCCAGCAGCCTTCTAAGTGGACTAGCGGGAGACGATGAGCAGTTCTTC. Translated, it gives CASSLLSGLAGDDEQFF. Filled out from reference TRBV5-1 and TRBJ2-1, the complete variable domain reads KAGVTQTPRYLIKTRGQQVTLSCSPISGHRSVSWYQQTPGQGLQFLFEYFSETQRNKGNFPGRFSGRQFSNSRSEMNVSTLELGDSALYLCASSLLSGLAGDDEQFFGPGTRLTVL.

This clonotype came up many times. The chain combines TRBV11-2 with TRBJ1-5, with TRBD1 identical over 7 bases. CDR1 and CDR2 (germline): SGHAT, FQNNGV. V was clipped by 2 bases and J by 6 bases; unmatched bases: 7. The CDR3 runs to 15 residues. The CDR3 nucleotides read TGTGCCAGCAGCTTAAGAGGGGGCTGGGGTCAGCCCCAGCATTTT. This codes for CASSLRGGWGQPQHF.